Listed below are T cell receptor beta chains from one sample, sequenced in a study of T cells expressing NK-cell markers. TCRdb re-called the 5' RACE reads; every CDR3 protein appears as one record, without DNA. The sample has about 380,000 distinct CDR3 sequences; the top ten hold roughly 5.5%. Specimen: blood T cells: a sorted CD56 or NKG2C T cell subset, CD4+ or CD8+ T cells, or bulk PBMC T cells (not recorded which). The origin of the receptors is a man aged 18 to 70 in good health. CDR3s include the opening cysteine and the closing phenylalanine or tryptophan. Each record gives: J gene, V gene, CDR3 protein.

j_call: TRBJ2-1
v_call: TRBV2
cdr3_aa: CASSEALRTFDNEQFF

j_call: TRBJ2-7
v_call: TRBV11-2
cdr3_aa: CASSHSPARWGEQYF

j_call: TRBJ1-4
v_call: TRBV11-2
cdr3_aa: CASSLAGTPRGELFF

j_call: TRBJ2-7
v_call: TRBV11-2
cdr3_aa: CASSLGGRKGEQYF

j_call: TRBJ2-3
v_call: TRBV7-9
cdr3_aa: CASSPSTVGGVDTQYF

j_call: TRBJ2-2
v_call: TRBV20-1
cdr3_aa: CSAARGAGDPGELFF

j_call: TRBJ2-7
v_call: TRBV6-2/TRBV6-3
cdr3_aa: CASSQRLPSYEQYF

j_call: TRBJ2-1
v_call: TRBV9
cdr3_aa: CASSSPAGQKNLNEQFF

j_call: TRBJ2-3
v_call: TRBV12-5
cdr3_aa: CASGLATGSLTDTQYF

j_call: TRBJ2-7
v_call: TRBV6-1
cdr3_aa: CASSGPVGLEQYF

j_call: TRBJ1-6
v_call: TRBV11-2
cdr3_aa: CASSLEGDRALNSPLHF

j_call: TRBJ2-5
v_call: TRBV6-1
cdr3_aa: CASSPRNRGETQYF

j_call: TRBJ2-1
v_call: TRBV12-3/TRBV12-4
cdr3_aa: CASSRQDKEQFF

j_call: TRBJ1-2
v_call: TRBV28
cdr3_aa: CASSFRQGNGYTF

j_call: TRBJ2-7
v_call: TRBV2
cdr3_aa: CASSNGRSRSVEQYF

j_call: TRBJ1-1
v_call: TRBV19
cdr3_aa: CASLSARTGTNTEAFF

j_call: TRBJ1-1
v_call: TRBV7-4
cdr3_aa: CASSPPGQGRNTEAFF

j_call: TRBJ1-1
v_call: TRBV5-4
cdr3_aa: CASSPRQQTEAFF

j_call: TRBJ1-1
v_call: TRBV7-9
cdr3_aa: CASSSTGTYITEAFF

j_call: TRBJ2-7
v_call: TRBV10-2
cdr3_aa: CASSESVIWTASSYEQYF

j_call: TRBJ2-5
v_call: TRBV7-2
cdr3_aa: CASKFGTISETQYF

j_call: TRBJ2-7
v_call: TRBV7-2
cdr3_aa: CASRVGGSLHEQYF

j_call: TRBJ2-3
v_call: TRBV4-2
cdr3_aa: CASSLGGYYSTDTQYF

j_call: TRBJ2-5
v_call: TRBV3-1
cdr3_aa: CASSRQPGSQETQYF

j_call: TRBJ2-2
v_call: TRBV5-1
cdr3_aa: CASSLVVSGELFF

j_call: TRBJ1-2
v_call: TRBV13
cdr3_aa: CASSSGQGLSGYTF

j_call: TRBJ2-7
v_call: TRBV18
cdr3_aa: CASSPGLQGMEQYF

j_call: TRBJ2-2
v_call: TRBV9
cdr3_aa: CASSVAGLTGGELFF